The present TCR beta chain was sequenced within a study of glioma-infiltrating T cells after dendritic cell vaccination. As for the study in general: Patients had newly diagnosed or recurrent glioblastoma and received dendritic cell vaccines.

The primer mix had 60 V beta and 13 J beta primers. Clones were read by immunoSEQ multiplex PCR, and TCRdb kept only the in-frame ones, dropping some. The data contain approximately 100,000 clones, roughly 79% of them seen just once; the ten biggest clones take up 12%. This clone was counted once. The antigen is not known. Study results and limitations: Higher TCR clonality did not directly relate to longer survival.

The sequencing used blood, collected before dendritic cell vaccination. The receptor was isolated from a human donor with glioblastoma.

The CDR3 region is CASDRSGSAGEQYF. As DNA, the CDR3 is TGTGCCAGCGACCGTTCAGGGTCGGCAGGCGAGCAGTACTTC. The rearrangement joins TRBV25-1 to TRBJ2-7; TRBD1 is a possible D gene (5 bases). The CDR3 has 14 amino acids. V was cut by 8 bases and J by 6 bases, with 20 bases left in between. The germline V gene encodes CDR1 MGHDK and CDR2 SYGVNS.